The present T cell receptor (beta chain) was sequenced within a study of cytomegalovirus exposure and HLA in healthy donors (dated by TCRdb to about 2017). The study in broad terms: According to a later analysis, the approximately 130 validation repertoires were produced on the same platform as the approximately 690 repertoires of the first cohort. The study was designed to test whether signatures of past pathogen exposure could be identified by cataloging public T cell receptors. In addition to the first cohort of 666 subjects, a separate validation cohort of some 120 different subjects was used. To predict cytomegalovirus infection status, the study combined high-throughput TCR immunosequencing, statistical association of individual TCRs with disease status, and machine learning.

Receptor libraries were prepared by the immunoSEQ multiplex PCR assay. The authors' pipeline ran thus. To diagnose cytomegalovirus status from the catalog of TCR beta chain sequences, a statistical classification framework was built. This is the immuneACCESS table as TCRdb keeps it, with only in-frame sequences that have V and J called. A part of the clones is gone; compared with another copy, unresolved V genes explain less than half, and the rest is unexplained. V, J and clone size are taken as reported in that table, and D and trimming were inferred from the DNA itself. The sample table lists approximately 46,000 clones, approximately 94% of them with a count of one. The top ten clones comprise around 2.1% of the sample. General findings and caveats noted by the study authors: All 110 or so repertoires were used to score co-occurrence in the validation cohort in a later analysis, because that analysis had no HLA typing for the cohort. In vitro tests confirmed that a few of the cytomegalovirus-associated TCR beta chains recognize cytomegalovirus antigens. It was suggested by the authors that the approach could potentially be generalized to other disease states and immunological phenotypes. The classifier was reported to diagnose cytomegalovirus status with high specificity and sensitivity in both the original and validation cohorts. A total of around 150 TCR beta chains were listed by the study as associated with cytomegalovirus. A later analysis found that TCRs clustered in the first cohort also tended to co-occur in the roughly 120 validation repertoires, with more than 90% of cluster scores above 0. Most TCR sequences were observed very rarely across donors, whereas some public TCRs were present in many individuals.

The CDR3 runs 14 amino acids, cysteine and phenylalanine included. Of the read, only the CDR3 DNA is kept; its 42 bases are in frame from base 1. V has 5 bases trimmed and J has 5 bases trimmed; junction bases matching no gene number 8. CDR1 MDHEN and CDR2 SYDVKM are derived from the germline V gene. The donors belonged to the validation cohort of about 120 subjects, which was separate from the approximately 700-subject first cohort. With respect to this clone: No cognate antigen has been identified for it. One base away there is no much larger clone; base qualities are not given.

The rearrangement joined TRBV28 to TRBJ2-5; TRBD2 lines up with 7 middle nucleotides. Sequencing was done on a sample of PBMCs. This receptor was identified in a woman in her late teens or twenties in good health and CMV-seronegative. The CDR3 here reads CASSPAWGGETQYF. In nucleotide form, the sequence is TGTGCCAGCAGTCCGGCCTGGGGGGGGGAGACCCAGTACTTC.